The rows below give T cell receptor beta chains drawn from one sample of a study of blood T cell repertoires in COVID-19. Assay used: immunoSEQ multiplex PCR; TCRdb lists only in-frame clones, some missing. The profile shows more than 250,000 clones, around 85% of them singletons. The sequencing input was PBMCs or T cells enriched from blood (not recorded which). The receptors were gathered from a woman aged 40 to 55 who had recovered from COVID-19. The CDR3 runs from the conserved cysteine through the conserved F or W.

>TRBV2
CASLRGLTNTGELFF
>TRBV28
CASSFRTGGGSPLHF
>TRBV9
CASSGQQAYGYTF
>TRBV7-9
CASSSLAGPRRFF
>TRBV24-1
CATSGRGTDNTDTQYF
>TRBV19
CASSILGTSNTGELFF
>TRBV7-2
CASSYRGQGTQYF
>TRBV7-3
CASSLTPPGTSSDQETQYF
>TRBV4-2
CASSQAPSGGNEQFF
>TRBV24-1
CATSDLASGSVDTQYF
>TRBV6-5
CASSYVGKENYGYTF
>TRBV2
CASSESFAPAGSPLHF
>TRBV12-3/TRBV12-4
CASTAEGTPQHF
>TRBV5-1
CASSLGGAPSGGYTF
>TRBV7-8
CASSSYRVPSNTGELFF
>TRBV15
CATSRTVVSGNTIYF
>TRBV28
CASSYLTTGGSAYEQYF
>TRBV27
CASSSRKLNSPLHF
>TRBV7-2
CASSSSGSNEKLFF
>TRBV27
CASSPSWDRDFVPLHF
>TRBV1
CTSSQDQRGRVVERETQYF
>TRBV28
CASANRGPTEKLFF
>TRBV11-3
CASSLVGVGELFF
>TRBV2
CASKGGGPSYNSPLHF
>TRBV28
CASSFAGYEQYF
>TRBV5-1
CASQRGQGSGNTIYF
>TRBV30
CASTGGSYNSPLHF
>TRBV3-1/TRBV3-2
CASSRGETQYF
>TRBV4-1
CASSQDYGGDYGYTF
>TRBV4-1
CASSQEGARGMGEQYF
>TRBV7-2
CASWAGGSINEQYF
>TRBV28
CASSSGLFRENIQYF
>TRBV25-1
CASRPYPRLDSPLHF
>TRBV11-2
CASSLLGSGSSETQYF
>TRBV11-3
CASARGLEDEQYF
>TRBV7-2
CASSWSQGNTIYF
>TRBV28
CASRQGSSMTQYF
>TRBV28
CASSSIPGRAAETQYF
>TRBV7-3
CASSLRAGEDTQYF
>TRBV5-4
CASRVGQGDMYEQYF
>TRBV15
CATSREKAGVTDTQYF
>TRBV18
CASSRGSKAGSTYEQYF
>TRBV7-2
CASSPAKGTSGTGANVLTF
>TRBV14
CASSQRTGLRQYF